This T cell receptor (beta chain) was profiled in a study of B cell selection in AIRE deficiency. Notes on the study in general: Only around a tenth of around 3,900 shared Treg sequences were patient-specific; 30% to 35% healthy-specific. Roughly 28% of healthy-shared Treg TCRbeta sequences appeared in patient Tconv cells. Shared Treg sequences had shorter CDR3s, biased toward rearrangements with few non-templated insertions. Tconv and Treg cells from AIRE-deficient patients resembled healthy donors in TCRBV usage, CDR3 length and diversity.

The repertoire was sequenced with immunoSEQ multiplex PCR; TCRdb's copy has only in-frame clones and lacks some. The table lists tens of thousands of clones, 97% of them singletons. The V and J ends lost 0 bases and 0 bases respectively, with 17 bases between them. Germline-derived CDR1 and CDR2 are MNHEY and SMNVEV (reference sequence). The CDR3 extends over 18 amino acids. Note on this clone: Its antigen is unknown.

CD4+CD127+ cells were sorted as the conventional CD4 T cells. This sequence was found in a human donor with AIRE deficiency. Sequenced: conventional CD4+ T cells sorted from PBMCs. The V and J genes are TRBV27 and TRBJ1-1; D unclear. CDR3 region: CASSLSRVPSGLNTEAFF. The CDR3 DNA reads as TGTGCCAGCAGTTTATCGAGGGTCCCCAGCGGGTTGAACACTGAAGCTTTCTTT.